The T cell receptor beta chain described here comes from a study of cytomegalovirus exposure and HLA in healthy donors. In the PCR, 60 Vbeta and 13 Jbeta primers were used. The protocol was immunoSEQ multiplex PCR, while the TCRdb copy is restricted to in-frame clones and leaves out a portion. Of 98,000 or so clones listed, about 80% are singletons. Only a few counts were recorded for this clone. The antigen is not known. From germline, CDR1 is SGHVS and CDR2 FQNEAQ. Between the trimmed V and J ends, which lost 5 bases and 5 bases, there was a span of 18 bases. The CDR3 sequence is 15 residues long. All the people who gave samples were healthy bone marrow donors. Study-level points and caveats: In most subjects, TCR beta sequences reportedly gave accurate predictions of HLA-A and HLA-B alleles. TCR beta V segments were, for the most part, productive about 87% or about 30% of the time in an earlier analysis.

The clonotype comes from a man between 60 and 75 years old in good health and CMV-seropositive. Material: PBMCs. This rearrangement joins TRBV7-8 to TRBJ2-5; D possibly corresponds to TRBD2 (6 bases). CDR3 in amino acids: CASSASVREAETQYF. DNA for the CDR3: TGTGCCAGCAGCGCCAGTGTGAGGGAGGCTGAGACCCAGTACTTC. The entire variable domain, with the rest obtained from reference TRBV7-8 and TRBJ2-5, is as follows: GAGVSQSPRYKVAKRGQDVALRCDPISGHVSLFWYQQALGQGPEFLTYFQNEAQLDKSGLPSDRFFAERPEGSVSTLKIQRTQQEDSAVYLCASSASVREAETQYFGPGTRLLVL.